One TCR beta chain is described in this entry. TCRdb keeps only in-frame clones here, not all; method: immunoSEQ multiplex PCR. The sample carries about 68,000 clones, nearly 98% recorded once. Germline V CDR1 and CDR2: MNHEY, SMNVEV (reference sequence). The CDR3 loop spans 15 amino acids. V lost 2 bases and J 7 bases, leaving 14 bases between the germline ends. This sample stems from a study of technical replicates of blood from several donors. This TCR was sampled from a human donor in good health. Sequencing was carried out using T cells isolated from PBMCs. The chain recombines TRBV27 with TRBJ2-2; D possibly corresponds to TRBD1 (5 bases). The CDR3 loop reads CASSLRQTLIGELFF. The CDR3, as DNA: TGTGCCAGCAGTTTAAGACAGACACTGATCGGGGAGCTGTTTTTT.